This TCR beta chain was recovered during a study of identical twins. TCRdb called the 5' RACE reads again in MiXCR, with one record for every CDR3 protein. The sample lists 690,000 or so distinct CDR3 sequences, 8.6% occurring once. As for this clonotype: Its specificity is not known.

Study-wide findings and caveats: Whereas memory repertoires showed no such difference, abundant cord blood beta clonotypes carried fewer insertions. With beta out-of-frame sequences, excess sharing by twins was weaker.

V lost 6 bases, J lost 4 bases, and 7 bases stayed unmatched. The CDR3 contains 14 residues. Looked up from germline, CDR1 is LNHDA and CDR2 is SQIVND (reference sequence). This same sample was also part of a study on yellow fever vaccine responses in identical twins.

Sequenced input: PBMCs. This chain uses TRBV19 with TRBJ1-1, with 8 bases matching TRBD1. This sequence originates from a woman aged 18-30 years in good health. DNA of the CDR3: TGTGCCAGTAGCAGACAGGGGATGAGCACTGAAGCTTTCTTT. This gives the protein CASSRQGMSTEAFF.